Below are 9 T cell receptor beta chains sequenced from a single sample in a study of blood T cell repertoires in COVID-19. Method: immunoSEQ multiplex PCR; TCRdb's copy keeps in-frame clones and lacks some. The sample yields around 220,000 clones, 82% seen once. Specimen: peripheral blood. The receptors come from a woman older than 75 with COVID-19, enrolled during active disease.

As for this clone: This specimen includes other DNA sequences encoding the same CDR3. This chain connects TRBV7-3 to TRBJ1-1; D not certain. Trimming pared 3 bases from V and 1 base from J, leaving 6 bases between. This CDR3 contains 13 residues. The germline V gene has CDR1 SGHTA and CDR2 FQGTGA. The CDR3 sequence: CASSFRGNTEAFF. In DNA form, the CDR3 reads TGTGCCAGCAGCTTTCGAGGGAACACTGAAGCTTTCTTT.

CDR3 residues: CASSPDTF. CDR3 nucleotides: TGTGCCAGCAGCCCCGACACCTTC. The chain uses TRBV7-8 and TRBJ1-2; D is uncertain. This CDR3 region has 8 residues. Trimming pared 5 bases from V and 12 bases from J, leaving 4 bases between. CDR1 is SGHVS and CDR2 is FQNEAQ in the germline V gene.

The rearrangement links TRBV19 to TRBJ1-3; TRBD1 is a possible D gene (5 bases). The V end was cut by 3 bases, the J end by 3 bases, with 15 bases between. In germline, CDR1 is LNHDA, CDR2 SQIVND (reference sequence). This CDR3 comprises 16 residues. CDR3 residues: CASSIAGTGYGNTIYF. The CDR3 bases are TGTGCCAGTAGTATCGCAGGGACTGGATATGGAAACACCATATATTTT.

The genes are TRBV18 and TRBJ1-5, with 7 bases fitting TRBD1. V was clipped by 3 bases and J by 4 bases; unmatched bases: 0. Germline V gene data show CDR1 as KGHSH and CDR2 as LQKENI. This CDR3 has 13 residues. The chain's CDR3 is CASSPDRNQPQHF. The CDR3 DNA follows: TGTGCCAGCTCACCGGACAGGAATCAGCCCCAGCATTTT.

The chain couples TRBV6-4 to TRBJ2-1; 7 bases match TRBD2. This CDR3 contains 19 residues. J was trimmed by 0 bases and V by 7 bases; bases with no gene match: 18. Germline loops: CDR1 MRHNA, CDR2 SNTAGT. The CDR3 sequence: CASTPLAEQLASSYNEQFF. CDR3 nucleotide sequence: TGTGCCAGCACCCCCCTAGCGGAGCAGCTAGCGAGCTCCTACAATGAGCAGTTCTTC.

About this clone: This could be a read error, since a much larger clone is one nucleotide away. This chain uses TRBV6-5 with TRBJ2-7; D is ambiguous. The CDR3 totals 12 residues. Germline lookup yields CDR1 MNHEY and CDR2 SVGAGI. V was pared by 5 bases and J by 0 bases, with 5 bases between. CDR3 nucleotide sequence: TGTGCCAGCAGTCGGAGCTCCTACGAGCAGTACTTC. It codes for CASSRSSYEQYF.

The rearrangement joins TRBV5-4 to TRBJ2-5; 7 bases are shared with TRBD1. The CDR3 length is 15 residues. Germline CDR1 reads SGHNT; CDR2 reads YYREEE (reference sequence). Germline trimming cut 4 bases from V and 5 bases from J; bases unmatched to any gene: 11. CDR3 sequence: CASSRERGPGETQYF. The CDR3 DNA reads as TGTGCCAGCAGCCGCGAAAGGGGGCCGGGGGAGACCCAGTACTTC.

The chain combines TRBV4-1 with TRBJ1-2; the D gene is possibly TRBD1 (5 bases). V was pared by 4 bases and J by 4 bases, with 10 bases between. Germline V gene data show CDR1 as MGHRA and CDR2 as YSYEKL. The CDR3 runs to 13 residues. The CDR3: CASSPGGSYGYTF. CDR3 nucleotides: TGCGCCAGCAGCCCCGGGGGTAGCTATGGCTACACCTTC.

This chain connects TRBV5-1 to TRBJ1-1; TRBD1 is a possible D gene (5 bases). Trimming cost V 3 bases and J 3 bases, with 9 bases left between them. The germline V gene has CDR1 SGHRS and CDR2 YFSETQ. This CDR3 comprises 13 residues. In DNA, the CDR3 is TGCGCCAGCAGCTCCCAGGGTTACACTGAAGCTTTCTTT. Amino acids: CASSSQGYTEAFF.